These 28 T cell receptor beta chains were sequenced from one sample in a study of T cells in localized non-small cell lung cancer (dated by TCRdb to about 2020). Libraries were prepared through the immunoSEQ multiplex PCR assay. TCRdb stores this immuneACCESS table with in-frame sequences only. Part of the clones is absent; in the studies checked, under half of the shortfall reflects unresolved V genes, and no reason is known for the rest. The sample data list some 15,000 clones, and roughly 80% of these were observed just once. The leading ten clones occupy roughly 33% of the sample. This specimen was peripheral blood, taken before any cancer treatment. Receptors originate from a male donor at least 60 years old with stage I lung adenocarcinoma.

V usage is TRBV27 and J usage is TRBJ2-1; the D is unclear. The germline CDR1 and CDR2 sequences are MNHEY and SMNVEV (reference sequence). The CDR3 loop spans 13 amino acids. Deletions cut 6 bases from V and 10 bases from J, with 16 bases between. The CDR3 reads CASRDFSTIEQFF. The CDR3, as DNA: TGTGCCAGCAGAGATTTCAGTACAATCGAGCAGTTCTTC.

This chain uses TRBV15 with TRBJ1-2; possibly TRBD1 for D (5 bases). The V gene's germline CDR1 is LNHNV and CDR2 YYDKDF (reference sequence). V was shortened by 5 bases and J by 4 bases, with 8 bases between the two germline ends. This CDR3 region has 12 residues. The CDR3 protein is CATSQGTYGYTF. In DNA, the CDR3 is TGTGCCACCAGCCAGGGCACCTATGGCTACACCTTC.

In its sample, this clone was seen once. CDR3 loop: CASSERVSSYEQYF. Written as DNA, the CDR3 is TGCGCCAGCAGTGAAAGGGTCAGTTCCTACGAGCAGTACTTC. The V call is TRBV10-1, the J call TRBJ2-7; no firm D call. With 3 bases removed from V and 1 base from J, the gap between germline ends came to 10 bases. CDR3 length equals 14 residues. CDR1 and CDR2 (germline): WNHNN, SYGVQD (reference sequence).

Here the CDR3 DNA reads TGTGCCAGTAGCCTGGGCTGGGATAGGGGGCGAGGCACTGAAGCTTTCTTT. Protein: CASSLGWDRGRGTEAFF. The rearrangement uses TRBV19 and TRBJ1-1, with 7 bases identical to TRBD1. Trimming cost V 6 bases and J 4 bases; bases outside gene matches: 17. This CDR3 is 17 amino acids long. Germline-derived CDR1 and CDR2 are LNHDA and SQIVND (reference sequence).

This clone was observed once. This CDR3 is CASSPPGPRGSDTQYF. The CDR3 DNA is TGTGCCAGCTCACCTCCGGGCCCTAGGGGTTCAGATACGCAGTATTTT. This chain uses TRBV18 with TRBJ2-3, with D perhaps matching TRBD1 (5 bases). Germline V gene lookup returns CDR1 KGHSH and CDR2 LQKENI. Trimming stripped 3 bases from V and 4 bases from J, with 17 bases between. There are 16 residues in the CDR3.

The rearrangement uses TRBV4-1 and TRBJ1-1, with TRBD1 matching 7 bases. Trimming took 6 bases from V and 2 from J; bases not matched to a gene: 15. Germline CDR1 reads MGHRA; CDR2 reads YSYEKL. This CDR3 is built from 17 residues. DNA of the CDR3: TGCGCCAGCAGATACGAGACAGGGCGAGGGGAAAACACTGAAGCTTTCTTT. It encodes CASRYETGRGENTEAFF.

V usage is TRBV27 and J usage is TRBJ1-4; tentatively, D is TRBD1 (6 bases). The germline V gene has CDR1 MNHEY and CDR2 SMNVEV (reference sequence). V lost 0 bases and J 7 bases, leaving 12 bases between the germline ends. The CDR3 contains 15 residues. The CDR3 here is CASSLSGRGPEKLFF. CDR3 DNA sequence: TGTGCCAGCAGTTTATCAGGCAGGGGACCTGAAAAACTGTTTTTT.

The rearrangement joins TRBV5-8 to TRBJ2-5; perhaps TRBD2 as D (5 bases). CDR1 and CDR2 from the germline V gene are SGHTS and YDEGEE. The germline V and J ends were trimmed by 0 bases and 3 bases, with 12 bases remaining between them. The CDR3 runs 15 residues. In DNA form, the CDR3 reads TGTGCCAGCAGCTTGGCGCGGCGGGCTAAAGAGACCCAGTACTTC. This gives the protein CASSLARRAKETQYF.

This clone showed up just a few times. The rearrangement links TRBV28 to TRBJ1-1; 8 nucleotides agree with TRBD1. The V and J ends lost 10 bases and 6 bases, in that order; junction bases with no gene match: 10. The CDR3 spans 13 residues. Looked up from germline, CDR1 is MDHEN and CDR2 is SYDVKM. The CDR3 region has the DNA TGTGCCACCAGCAGGGGGCGCATCTCTGAAGCTTTCTTT. Amino acid sequence: CATSRGRISEAFF.

This clone appeared a single time. The rearrangement uses TRBV6-6 and TRBJ1-1; D may be TRBD1 (6 bases). Germline V gene sequence: CDR1 MNHNY, CDR2 SVGAGI (reference sequence). The CDR3 is 16 amino acids. V was pared by 0 bases and J by 0 bases, with 11 bases between. CDR3 protein: CASSYSFQGMNTEAFF. In nucleotides, the CDR3 is TGTGCCAGCAGTTACTCGTTTCAGGGGATGAACACTGAAGCTTTCTTT.

The rearrangement links TRBV19 to TRBJ2-3; 10 positions agree with TRBD2. Germline V gene data show CDR1 as LNHDA and CDR2 as SQIVND (reference sequence). CDR3 size: 17 residues. V lost 8 bases, J lost 0 bases, and 11 bases stayed unmatched. The CDR3 sequence is CASSGLADLTSTDTQYF. In nucleotides, the CDR3 is TGTGCCAGTTCCGGACTAGCGGACCTTACTAGCACAGATACGCAGTATTTT. Full variable domain (missing parts from reference TRBV19 and TRBJ2-3): DGGITQSPKYLFRKEGQNVTLSCEQNLNHDAMYWYRQDPGQGLRLIYYSQIVNDFQKGDIAEGYSVSREKKESFPLTVTSAQKNPTAFYLCASSGLADLTSTDTQYFGPGTRLTVL.

The rearrangement uses TRBV7-9 and TRBJ1-6; D might be TRBD1 (5 bases). Between the trimmed V and J ends, which lost 0 bases and 0 bases, there was a span of 12 bases. This CDR3 has 18 residues. CDR1 and CDR2 from the germline V gene are SEHNR and FQNEAQ (reference sequence). The CDR3 bases are TGTGCCAGCAGCTTAGCGGCAGGGACTAGCTCCTATAATTCACCCCTCCACTTT. It is translated as CASSLAAGTSSYNSPLHF.

A single count supports this clone. The chain carries TRBV7-8 and TRBJ2-6, with D uncertain. The CDR3 length is 18 residues. The V end was cut by 1 base, the J end by 0 bases, with 13 bases between. CDR1 is SGHVS and CDR2 is FQNEAQ in the germline V gene. The CDR3 DNA is TGTGCCAGCAGCTTAGTCTACTCACAGCCCTCTGGGGCCAACGTCCTGACTTTC. Residues: CASSLVYSQPSGANVLTF. Looking up the rest from reference TRBV7-8 and TRBJ2-6 gives the full variable domain: GAGVSQSPRYKVAKRGQDVALRCDPISGHVSLFWYQQALGQGPEFLTYFQNEAQLDKSGLPSDRFFAERPEGSVSTLKIQRTQQEDSAVYLCASSLVYSQPSGANVLTFGAGSRLTVL.

J is TRBJ2-5 and V is TRBV5-6, with D hard to call. V was clipped by 4 bases and J by 0 bases, with 10 bases between them. From germline, CDR1 is SGHDT and CDR2 YYEEEE. The CDR3 loop spans 14 amino acids. The CDR3 protein is CASSLGLYQETQYF. Written as DNA, the CDR3 is TGTGCCAGCAGCCTCGGGCTGTACCAAGAGACCCAGTACTTC. The whole variable domain, filled in from reference TRBV5-6 and TRBJ2-5, reads DAGVTQSPTHLIKTRGQQVTLRCSPKSGHDTVSWYQQALGQGPQFIFQYYEEEERQRGNFPDRFSGHQFPNYSSELNVNALLLGDSALYLCASSLGLYQETQYFGPGTRLLVL.

This clone was observed a few times. The rearrangement uses TRBV5-4 and TRBJ2-1, with TRBD1 matching over 7 bases. With V trimmed by 3 bases and J by 5 bases, 5 bases remained unmatched. The V gene's germline CDR1 is SGHNT and CDR2 YYREEE (reference sequence). The CDR3 length is 14 residues. CDR3 region: CASSSTGDHNEQFF. CDR3 DNA: TGTGCCAGCAGCTCTACAGGGGACCACAATGAGCAGTTCTTC.

V and J are TRBV2 and TRBJ2-3; the D gene is possibly TRBD2 (5 bases). The CDR3 consists of 14 residues. In germline, CDR1 is SNHLY, CDR2 FYNNEI. V gave up 3 bases and J gave up 0 bases, with 7 bases separating them. CDR3 loop: CASSEERSTDTQYF. The DNA of the CDR3 is TGTGCCAGCAGTGAGGAGCGGAGCACAGATACGCAGTATTTT.

The chain is built from TRBV19 and TRBJ1-5, with D possibly TRBD1 on 6 matching bases. CDR1 LNHDA and CDR2 SQIVND come from the germline V gene (reference sequence). This CDR3 spans 16 amino acids. V gave up 5 bases and J gave up 3 bases, with 17 bases separating them. DNA of the CDR3: TGTGCCAGTAGTCGAGGCGGGGGGCAATCCAATCAGCCCCAGCATTTT. Translated, it gives CASSRGGGQSNQPQHF. The full variable domain, in which reference TRBV19 and TRBJ1-5 provide the parts outside the CDR3, is DGGITQSPKYLFRKEGQNVTLSCEQNLNHDAMYWYRQDPGQGLRLIYYSQIVNDFQKGDIAEGYSVSREKKESFPLTVTSAQKNPTAFYLCASSRGGGQSNQPQHFGDGTRLSIL.

This chain joins TRBV6-6 and TRBJ1-2; D unclear. This CDR3 is built from 14 residues. V was cut by 4 bases and J by 6 bases, with 15 bases left in between. The V gene's germline CDR1 is MNHNY and CDR2 SVGAGI (reference sequence). The CDR3 here is CASSFPNDRHGYTF. The CDR3, as DNA: TGTGCCAGCAGTTTCCCTAACGATCGCCATGGCTACACCTTC.

The chain combines TRBV10-3 with TRBJ2-3, with a weak D call TRBD1 (5 bases). Germline-derived CDR1 and CDR2 are ENHRY and SYGVKD. V lost 2 bases, J lost 5 bases, and 8 bases lay in between. CDR3 length: 13 residues. This chain's CDR3 is CAISESDRDTQYF. The CDR3 DNA reads as TGTGCCATCAGTGAGAGCGACAGAGATACGCAGTATTTT.

The chain combines TRBV6-5 with TRBJ1-2, with D uncertain. Trimming took 0 bases from V and 0 from J, leaving 11 bases between them. The CDR3 length is 16 residues. CDR1 is MNHEY and CDR2 is SVGAGI in the germline V gene. In DNA, the CDR3 is TGTGCCAGCAGTTACTCCCCGGCGGATGCTAACTATGGCTACACCTTC. Translating gives CASSYSPADANYGYTF.

This chain uses TRBV27 with TRBJ2-6, with 8 bases that match TRBD1. Per the germline V gene, CDR1 is MNHEY and CDR2 is SMNVEV (reference sequence). V lost 7 bases and J lost 0; bases outside the gene matches: 14. The CDR3 sequence is 19 residues long. The CDR3 DNA follows: TGTGCCAGCACCCTCCGCCTGGGGACAGGTAGCTCTGGGGCCAACGTCCTGACTTTC. Amino acids: CASTLRLGTGSSGANVLTF.

This clone has only a few counts. J is TRBJ1-3 and V is TRBV14; D not certain. The CDR3 is 13 amino acids. Germline assignment: CDR1 SGHDN and CDR2 FVKESK. Trimming pared 5 bases from V and 3 bases from J, leaving 8 bases between. CDR3 sequence: CASSDDFGNTIYF. The CDR3 DNA reads as TGTGCCAGCAGCGATGACTTTGGAAACACCATATATTTT.

The chain links TRBV6-1 to TRBJ2-7, with TRBD1 as a possible D gene (6 bases). There are 11 residues in the CDR3. CDR1 and CDR2 (germline): MNHNS, SASEGT. Trimming left V 10 bases short and J 3 bases short, with 10 bases between. The CDR3 sequence: CATKTGYEQYF. DNA for the CDR3: TGTGCCACCAAGACAGGCTACGAGCAGTACTTC.

The chain has TRBV14 and TRBJ1-4; 10 bases agree with TRBD1. This CDR3 is built from 16 residues. Per the germline V gene, CDR1 is SGHDN and CDR2 is FVKESK. The junction had 8 bases not matched to a gene; V was cut back by 4 bases and J by 6 bases. In DNA, the CDR3 is TGTGCCAGCAGCCCGCCGACAGGGGGCAGGGATGAAAAACTGTTTTTT. This gives the protein CASSPPTGGRDEKLFF.

V is TRBV7-6 and J is TRBJ1-3; unclear D gene. Trimming cost V 2 bases and J 0 bases, with 8 bases left between them. CDR1 and CDR2 from the germline V gene are SGHVS and FNYEAQ. This CDR3 is built from 15 residues. The CDR3 protein is CASSLMVNSGNTIYF. The DNA for the CDR3 is TGTGCCAGCAGCTTAATGGTAAACTCTGGAAACACCATATATTTT.

The chain links TRBV7-2 to TRBJ2-7; 8 bases match TRBD1. The CDR3 extends over 14 amino acids. The trim removed 6 bases at V and 4 bases at J, leaving 8 bases unmatched. Germline CDR1 reads SGHTA; CDR2 reads FQGNSA. The CDR3 is CASSYRTGRYEQYF. CDR3 in DNA: TGTGCCAGCAGTTACCGGACAGGGCGTTACGAGCAGTACTTC.

V gene TRBV5-1 combines with J gene TRBJ2-5; no reliable D call. The V gene lost 1 base and the J gene lost 1 base, with 14 bases spanning the gap. Germline lookup yields CDR1 SGHRS and CDR2 YFSETQ. The CDR3 spans 16 residues. CDR3 in amino acids: CASSLMFPASQETQYF. The CDR3 DNA is TGCGCCAGCAGCTTGATGTTCCCCGCCTCCCAAGAGACCCAGTACTTC.

The chain couples TRBV6-1 to TRBJ2-7; D is uncertain. In germline, CDR1 is MNHNS, CDR2 SASEGT. V was pared by 7 bases and J by 6 bases, with 13 bases between. The CDR3 runs 12 residues. CDR3 amino acids: CASTRKGFEQYF. In DNA, the CDR3 is TGTGCCAGCACCCGAAAAGGGTTCGAGCAGTACTTC.